Here is one T cell receptor beta chain with its context. How the authors handled the data: Reference gene primers were amplified, and this amplification served to estimate nucleated cell counts. Assay used: immunoSEQ multiplex PCR; TCRdb lists only in-frame clones, some missing. The DNA was the basis for D and trimming; V, J and clone size are from that table. The table lists some 48,000 clones, nearly 90% of them singletons. The CDR3 is 15 amino acids. Germline CDR1 is SGHNT and CDR2 is YENEEA. V lost 2 bases and J lost 1; bases outside the gene matches: 4. This entry comes from a study of blood T cell repertoires in COVID-19. Looking at the study overall: The United States, Italy and Spain supplied acute and convalescent COVID-19 samples. T cells, B-cell-depleted T cells, or PBMCs provided the cDNA or gDNA that served as material.

The rearrangement uses TRBV11-3 and TRBJ2-7; 8 bases align to TRBD2. The sequenced material came from peripheral blood. The receptor was derived from a man aged 45-60 years with active COVID-19. This CDR3 reads CASSLLLADSYEQYF. The CDR3 DNA follows: TGTGCCAGCAGCTTACTACTAGCGGATTCCTACGAGCAGTACTTC.